This TCR beta chain appears in the sequencing data of a study of blood T cell repertoires in COVID-19. The germline V gene encodes CDR1 MDHEN and CDR2 SYDVKM. The V gene end was trimmed by 4 bases and the J gene end by 5 bases; junction bases not matched to a gene: 6. The CDR3 consists of 15 residues. TCRdb's copy holds only in-frame clones and misses some; the assay was immunoSEQ multiplex PCR. The table includes around 150,000 clones, 65% to 85% detected once. V is TRBV28 and J is TRBJ2-7; TRBD1 agrees at 12 bases. The sample taken for sequencing was PBMCs or T cells enriched from blood (not recorded which). The TCR comes from a man between 70 and 80 years old who had been exposed to COVID-19. CDR3 sequence: CASSSGTGGLNEQYF. The CDR3 DNA reads TGTGCCAGCAGTTCTGGGACAGGGGGCCTCAACGAGCAGTACTTC. Together with reference TRBV28 and TRBJ2-7, the CDR3 gives the full variable domain: DVKVTQSSRYLVKRTGEKVFLECVQDMDHENMFWYRQDPGLGLRLIYFSYDVKMKEKGDIPEGYSVSREKKERFSLILESASTNQTSMYLCASSSGTGGLNEQYFGPGTRLTVT.